Each of the 10 T cell receptor beta chains below was sequenced from the same sample in a study of blood T cell repertoires in COVID-19. Produced via immunoSEQ multiplex PCR; TCRdb's table is partial and in-frame only. The sample records 130,000 to 150,000 clones, over 70% being singletons. Sequenced material: peripheral blood. The receptors were sampled from a woman aged 60-70 years with acute or convalescent COVID-19.

This clone was seen only a few times. This chain uses TRBV28 with TRBJ1-2, with TRBD1 as a possible D gene (5 bases). Germline assignment: CDR1 MDHEN and CDR2 SYDVKM. Trimming shortened V by 0 bases and J by 7 bases, and 24 bases separated the two germline ends. The CDR3 is made up of 18 amino acids. Here the CDR3 reads CASSLWPPPIQGGGGYTF. The CDR3 nucleotides are TGTGCCAGCAGTTTATGGCCTCCGCCAATCCAGGGAGGTGGTGGCTACACCTTC.

This clone was detected once. J is TRBJ1-1 and V is TRBV18; no clear D gene. Trimming left V 5 bases short and J 5 bases short, with 6 bases between. CDR3 length: 11 residues. Germline loops: CDR1 KGHSH, CDR2 LQKENI. The CDR3 loop reads CASSFLTEAFF. In DNA form, the CDR3 reads TGTGCCAGCTCATTCCTGACTGAAGCTTTCTTT.

The rearrangement links TRBV7-8 to TRBJ2-1, with 11 bases lining up with TRBD2. This CDR3 is 17 amino acids long. V lost 5 bases to trimming and J lost 8 bases; unmatched junction nucleotides: 14. Germline V gives CDR1 SGHVS, CDR2 FQNEAQ. As DNA, the CDR3 is TGTGCCAGCAGCATCAGATCTTTAGCGGGAGGGCCCCATGAGCAGTTCTTC. Amino acid sequence: CASSIRSLAGGPHEQFF.

CDR3 loop: CASSEGQGWYSNQPQHF. CDR3 bases: TGTGCCAGTAGTGAGGGACAGGGGTGGTATAGCAATCAGCCCCAGCATTTT. This sequence joins TRBV19 and TRBJ1-5, with 10 bases lining up with TRBD1. The V and J ends lost 5 bases and 0 bases, in that order; junction bases with no gene match: 7. Germline loops: CDR1 LNHDA, CDR2 SQIVND (reference sequence). The CDR3 is 17 residues long.

The chain links TRBV7-2 to TRBJ1-6; D perhaps matches TRBD1 (5 bases). Germline V gene lookup returns CDR1 SGHTA and CDR2 FQGNSA. This CDR3 contains 15 residues. V was trimmed by 5 bases and J by 7 bases, leaving 15 bases between them. The CDR3, as DNA: TGTGCCAGCAGCCCGACCAACAGGTGGAATTCACCCCTCCACTTT. Amino acids: CASSPTNRWNSPLHF.

The chain employs TRBV6-2 or TRBV6-3 and TRBJ2-1; 10 bases are shared with TRBD2. The CDR3 has 15 residues. Germline V gene sequence: CDR1 MNHEY, CDR2 SVGEGT. J lost 2 bases, V lost 5 bases, and 3 bases had no gene match. CDR3 in DNA: TGTGCCAGCAGTCTTCTAGCGGGGGCCTACAATGAGCAGTTCTTC. Translated: CASSLLAGAYNEQFF.

This clone was picked up one time. CDR3 nucleotides: TGTGCCAGCAGCCAAGGGCCAGCGAGCTCCTACGAGCAGTACTTC. This gives the protein CASSQGPASSYEQYF. The rearrangement uses TRBV3-1 (or the pseudogene TRBV3-2) and TRBJ2-7; D is undetermined. This CDR3 is built from 15 residues. V was trimmed by 1 base and J by 0 bases, leaving 10 bases between them. Germline CDR1 and CDR2: LGHDT and YNNKEL (reference sequence).

This clone was picked up one time. This chain uses TRBV3-1 (or the pseudogene TRBV3-2) with TRBJ2-7; 7 positions match TRBD2. The CDR3 sequence is 16 residues long. Germline V lookup: CDR1 LGHDT, CDR2 YNNKEL (reference sequence). After removal of 0 bases from V and 0 bases from J, the junction contained 5 bases not matched to a gene. The CDR3 nucleotides are TGTGCCAGCAGCCAAGAACTCCTAGCGGTCTCCTACGAGCAGTACTTC. It is translated as CASSQELLAVSYEQYF.

The V and J genes are TRBV25-1 and TRBJ1-5; possibly TRBD1 for D (5 bases). This CDR3 comprises 14 residues. Germline CDR1 reads MGHDK; CDR2 reads SYGVNS. The V and J ends lost 4 bases and 7 bases respectively, with 14 bases between them. The CDR3 nucleotides are TGTGCCAGCAGTGCTCCAGGGATAGGGCAGCCCCAGCATTTT. Protein sequence: CASSAPGIGQPQHF.

V is TRBV28 and J is TRBJ1-2; 7 bases fit TRBD1. V was pared by 10 bases and J by 4 bases, with 3 bases of the junction left unmatched. Germline CDR1 MDHEN, CDR2 SYDVKM. CDR3 size: 11 residues. CDR3 DNA: TGTGCCACCAGGACAGGCTATGGCTACACCTTC. It encodes CATRTGYGYTF.